These T cell receptor beta chains were read from a single sample in a study of radiotherapy plus CTLA-4 blockade in lung cancer. Sequencing used immunoSEQ multiplex PCR; TCRdb keeps in-frame clones, though not all of them. This table holds tens of thousands of clones, approximately 86% found once. The source was peripheral blood, collected from a patient treated with radiotherapy plus ipilimumab. The receptors here all came from a human donor with non-small cell lung cancer that progressed on radiotherapy plus ipilimumab. Each CDR3 is given with its conserved first and last residue. Fields, in order: D gene, CDR3 length, J gene, clone size, V gene, CDR3 DNA, CDR3 protein. A D gene is named only where the DNA matches it firmly. Not every row has a clone size; where given, it reads once, few, many or a size class.

.,14,TRBJ1-1,.,TRBV18,TGTGCCAGCTCACCACAGAGGTCCCTGACTGAAGCTTTCTTT,CASSPQRSLTEAFF
.,14,TRBJ1-2,.,TRBV30,TGTGCCTGGAGTGTACTTGGCACCCCCTATGGCTACACCTTC,CAWSVLGTPYGYTF
.,12,TRBJ2-2,.,TRBV27,TGTGCCAGCATGGGGGCCACCGGGGAGCTGTTTTTT,CASMGATGELFF
TRBD1,12,TRBJ2-7,.,TRBV28,TGTGCCAGCAGAGGACAGGTGGGAGAGCAGTACTTC,CASRGQVGEQYF
.,15,TRBJ1-2,.,TRBV30,TGTGCCTGGAGCCTCCTGAAGTTAGGGTACCGTGGCTACACCTTC,CAWSLLKLGYRGYTF
.,15,TRBJ2-4,.,TRBV27,TGTGCCAGCAGTACCCCGAGGGAAACCAAAAACATTCAGTACTTC,CASSTPRETKNIQYF
.,13,TRBJ1-1,.,TRBV2,TGTGCCAGCAGTGGTTTGCTGAACACTGAAGCTTTCTTT,CASSGLLNTEAFF
TRBD2,15,TRBJ2-5,once,TRBV10-3,TGTGCCATCTGTAATAACGCGGGGGTCCAAGAGACCCAGTACTTC,CAICNNAGVQETQYF
TRBD2,16,TRBJ2-5,.,TRBV19,TGTGCCAGTAGTATGGGACTAGCGGGAGTAGGTGAGACCCAGTACTTC,CASSMGLAGVGETQYF
TRBD1,13,TRBJ2-1,.,TRBV5-5,TGTGCCAGCAGCTCACGGACAGGGGATGAGCAGTTCTTC,CASSSRTGDEQFF
.,17,TRBJ2-1,.,TRBV9,TGTGCCAGCAGCGTTTTACCGAGCGGGCGTAGGGACAATGAGCAGTTCTTC,CASSVLPSGRRDNEQFF
TRBD1,13,TRBJ2-3,.,TRBV7-2,TGTGCCAGCGGGACAGGCAGCACAGATACGCAGTATTTT,CASGTGSTDTQYF
.,16,TRBJ1-4,.,TRBV4-1,TGCGCCAGCAGCCAAGAAGAAGGAGCCACAATGAAAAAACTGTTTTTT,CASSQEEGATMKKLFF
.,12,TRBJ2-2,.,TRBV12-5,TGTGCTAGTGGCAGGGCCACCGGGGAGCTGTTTTTT,CASGRATGELFF
.,14,TRBJ1-4,.,TRBV7-8,TGTGCCAGCAGCGTTACGGGGGGTGGTGAAAAACTGTTTTTT,CASSVTGGGEKLFF
TRBD1,14,TRBJ1-2,.,TRBV7-8,TGTGCCAGCAGCTTGACAGGGGTTAACTATGGCTACACCTTC,CASSLTGVNYGYTF